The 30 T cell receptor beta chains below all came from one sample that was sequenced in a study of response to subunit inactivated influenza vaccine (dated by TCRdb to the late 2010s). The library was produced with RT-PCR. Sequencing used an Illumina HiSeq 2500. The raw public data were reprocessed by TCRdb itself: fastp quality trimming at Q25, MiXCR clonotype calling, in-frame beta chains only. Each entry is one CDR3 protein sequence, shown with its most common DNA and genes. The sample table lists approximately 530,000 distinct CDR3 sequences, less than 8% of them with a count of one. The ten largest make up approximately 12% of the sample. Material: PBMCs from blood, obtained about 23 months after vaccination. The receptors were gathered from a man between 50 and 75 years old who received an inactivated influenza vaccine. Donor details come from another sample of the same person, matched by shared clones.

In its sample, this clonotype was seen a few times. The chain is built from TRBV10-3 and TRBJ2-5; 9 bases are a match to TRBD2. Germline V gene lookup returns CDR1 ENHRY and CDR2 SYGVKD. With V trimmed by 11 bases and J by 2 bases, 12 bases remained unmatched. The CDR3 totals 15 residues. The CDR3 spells CAAGDGGGGQETQYF. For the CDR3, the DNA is TGTGCCGCCGGGGATGGCGGGGGGGGACAAGAGACCCAGTACTTC.

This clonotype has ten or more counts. CDR3 sequence reads: CASSLALLGPFQNIQYF. CDR3 DNA: TGTGCCAGCAGCTTAGCTCTCTTAGGCCCCTTCCAAAACATTCAGTACTTC. The V call is TRBV7-9, the J call TRBJ2-4; the D is unclear. V was shortened by 0 bases and J by 5 bases, with 17 bases between the two germline ends. This CDR3 has 17 amino acids. Germline CDR1 SEHNR, CDR2 FQNEAQ (reference sequence).

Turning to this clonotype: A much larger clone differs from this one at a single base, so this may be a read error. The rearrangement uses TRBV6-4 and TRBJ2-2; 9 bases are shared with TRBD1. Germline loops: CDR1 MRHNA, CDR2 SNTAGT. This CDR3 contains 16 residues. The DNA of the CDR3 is TGTGCCGGCAGTGACTTGGGACAGGGAACGGCCGGGGAGCTGTTTTTT. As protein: CAGSDLGQGTAGELFF.

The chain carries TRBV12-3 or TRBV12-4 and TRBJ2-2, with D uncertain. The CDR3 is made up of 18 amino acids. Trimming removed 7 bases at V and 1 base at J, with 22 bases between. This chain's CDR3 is CASKGPVTNVLNTGELFF. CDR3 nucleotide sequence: TGTGCCAGCAAAGGGCCAGTAACTAACGTTTTGAACACCGGGGAGCTGTTTTTT.

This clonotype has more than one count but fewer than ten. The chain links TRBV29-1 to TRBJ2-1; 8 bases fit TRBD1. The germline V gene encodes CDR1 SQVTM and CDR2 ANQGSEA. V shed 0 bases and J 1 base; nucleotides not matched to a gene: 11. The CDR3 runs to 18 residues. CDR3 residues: CSVEDTPRTGTSYNEQFF. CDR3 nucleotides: TGCAGCGTTGAAGATACTCCCAGGACAGGGACGTCCTACAATGAGCAGTTCTTC.

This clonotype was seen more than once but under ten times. CDR3 sequence (DNA): TGCGCCAGCAGCCTAACGCCGGGACAGGGTTACGAGCAGTACTTC. Amino acids: CASSLTPGQGYEQYF. This chain links TRBV5-1 with TRBJ2-7; 9 bases match TRBD1. This CDR3 is built from 15 residues. From germline, CDR1 is SGHRS and CDR2 YFSETQ. J gave up 4 bases and V 4 bases, and 9 bases lay outside the gene matches.

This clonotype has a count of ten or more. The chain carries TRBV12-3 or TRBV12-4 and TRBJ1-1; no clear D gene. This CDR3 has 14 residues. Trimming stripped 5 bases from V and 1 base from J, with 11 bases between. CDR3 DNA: TGTGCCAGCAGTCGCAACTTGGGGAACACTGAAGCTTTCTTT. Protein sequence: CASSRNLGNTEAFF.

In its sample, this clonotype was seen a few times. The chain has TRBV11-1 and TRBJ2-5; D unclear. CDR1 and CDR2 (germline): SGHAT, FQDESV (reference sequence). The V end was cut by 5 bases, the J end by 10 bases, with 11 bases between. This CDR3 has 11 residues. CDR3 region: CASSDWSVQYF. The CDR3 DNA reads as TGTGCCAGCAGCGACTGGAGCGTCCAGTACTTC.

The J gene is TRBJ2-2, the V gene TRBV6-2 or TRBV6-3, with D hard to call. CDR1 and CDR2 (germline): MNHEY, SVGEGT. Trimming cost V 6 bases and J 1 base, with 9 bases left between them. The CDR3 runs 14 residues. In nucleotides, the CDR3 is TGTGCCAGCAGGAGATCCAAGAACACCGGGGAGCTGTTTTTT. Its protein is CASRRSKNTGELFF.

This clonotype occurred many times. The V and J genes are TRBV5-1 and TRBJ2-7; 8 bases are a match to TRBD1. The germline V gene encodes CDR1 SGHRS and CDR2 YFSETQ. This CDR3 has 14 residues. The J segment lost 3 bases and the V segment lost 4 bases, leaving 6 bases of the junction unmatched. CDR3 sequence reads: CASSAGQEIYEQYF. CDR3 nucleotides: TGCGCCAGCAGCGCGGGACAGGAGATCTACGAGCAGTACTTC.

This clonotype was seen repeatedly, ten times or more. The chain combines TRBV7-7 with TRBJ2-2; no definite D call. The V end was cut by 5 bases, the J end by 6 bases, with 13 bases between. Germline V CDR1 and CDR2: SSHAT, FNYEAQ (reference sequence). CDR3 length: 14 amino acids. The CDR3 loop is CASSLRTGPGELFF. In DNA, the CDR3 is TGTGCCAGCAGCCTACGGACCGGCCCCGGGGAGCTGTTTTTT.

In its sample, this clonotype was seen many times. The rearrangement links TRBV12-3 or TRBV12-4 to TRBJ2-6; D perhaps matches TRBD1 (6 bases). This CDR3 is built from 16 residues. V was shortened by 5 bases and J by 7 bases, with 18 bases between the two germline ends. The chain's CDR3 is CASSKRQVGFANVLTF. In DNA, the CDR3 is TGTGCCAGCAGTAAACGACAGGTGGGGTTTGCCAACGTCCTGACTTTC.

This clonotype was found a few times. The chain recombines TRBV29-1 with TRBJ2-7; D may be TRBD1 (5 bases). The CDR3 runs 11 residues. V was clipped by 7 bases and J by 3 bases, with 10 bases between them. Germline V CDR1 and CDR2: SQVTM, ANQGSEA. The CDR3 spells CSALQGYEQYF. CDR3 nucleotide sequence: TGCAGCGCCCTCCAGGGCTACGAGCAGTACTTC.

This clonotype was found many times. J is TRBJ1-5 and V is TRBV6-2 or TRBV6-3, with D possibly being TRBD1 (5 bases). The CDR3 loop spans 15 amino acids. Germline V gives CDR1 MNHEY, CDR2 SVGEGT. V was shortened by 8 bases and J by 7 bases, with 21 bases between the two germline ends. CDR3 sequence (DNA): TGTGCCAGCCATGGAAGGGACCCTCTAACCCAGCCCCAGCATTTT. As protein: CASHGRDPLTQPQHF.

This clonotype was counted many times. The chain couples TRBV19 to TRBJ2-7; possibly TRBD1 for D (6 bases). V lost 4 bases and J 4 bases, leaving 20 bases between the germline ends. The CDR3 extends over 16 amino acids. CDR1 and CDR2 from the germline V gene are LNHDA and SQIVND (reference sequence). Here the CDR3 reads CASSRSGTIPSYEQYF. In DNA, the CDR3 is TGTGCCAGTAGTAGATCCGGGACAATACCTTCGTACGAGCAGTACTTC.

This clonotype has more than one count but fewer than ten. The CDR3 loop is CASSLEDYDADTQYF. In DNA, the CDR3 is TGTGCCAGCAGCTTAGAGGACTACGACGCAGATACGCAGTATTTT. The genes are TRBV7-2 and TRBJ2-3; weak D call: TRBD2 (6 bases). Trimming took off 1 base at V and 4 bases at J, with 12 bases between the two ends. CDR1 and CDR2 from the germline V gene are SGHTA and FQGNSA. This CDR3 has 15 residues.

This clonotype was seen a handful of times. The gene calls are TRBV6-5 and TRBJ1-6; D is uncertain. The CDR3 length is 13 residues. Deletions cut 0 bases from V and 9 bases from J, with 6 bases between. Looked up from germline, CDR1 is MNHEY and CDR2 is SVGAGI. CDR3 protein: CASSYSGRSPLHF. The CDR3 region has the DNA TGTGCCAGCAGTTACTCAGGGCGTTCACCCCTCCACTTT.

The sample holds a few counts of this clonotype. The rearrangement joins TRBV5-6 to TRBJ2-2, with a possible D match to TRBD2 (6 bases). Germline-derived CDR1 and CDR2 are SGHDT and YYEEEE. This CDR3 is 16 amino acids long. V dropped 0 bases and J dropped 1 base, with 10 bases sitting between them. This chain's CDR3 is CASSLALRGNTGELFF. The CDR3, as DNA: TGTGCCAGCAGCTTGGCCTTGCGGGGGAACACCGGGGAGCTGTTTTTT. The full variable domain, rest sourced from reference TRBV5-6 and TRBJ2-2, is DAGVTQSPTHLIKTRGQQVTLRCSPKSGHDTVSWYQQALGQGPQFIFQYYEEEERQRGNFPDRFSGHQFPNYSSELNVNALLLGDSALYLCASSLALRGNTGELFFGEGSRLTVL.

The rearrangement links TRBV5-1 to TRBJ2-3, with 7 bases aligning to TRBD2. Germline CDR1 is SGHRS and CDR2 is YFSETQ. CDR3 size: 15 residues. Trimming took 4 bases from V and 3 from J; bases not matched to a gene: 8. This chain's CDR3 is CASSPRRGGTDTQYF. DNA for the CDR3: TGCGCCAGCAGCCCTCGGAGGGGAGGGACAGATACGCAGTATTTT.

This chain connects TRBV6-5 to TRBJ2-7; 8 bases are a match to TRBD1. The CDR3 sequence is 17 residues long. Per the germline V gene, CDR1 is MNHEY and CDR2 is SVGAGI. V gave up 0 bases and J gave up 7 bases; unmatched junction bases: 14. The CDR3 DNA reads TGTGCCAGCAGTTACTCATTCTCGGGGACAGGCGAAAATGAGCAGTACTTC. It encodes CASSYSFSGTGENEQYF.

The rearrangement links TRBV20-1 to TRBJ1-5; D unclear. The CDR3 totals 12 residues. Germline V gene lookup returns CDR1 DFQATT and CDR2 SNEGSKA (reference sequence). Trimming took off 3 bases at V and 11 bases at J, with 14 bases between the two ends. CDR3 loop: CSARVGRQAQHF. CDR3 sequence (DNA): TGCAGTGCTAGGGTCGGGAGACAAGCCCAGCATTTT.

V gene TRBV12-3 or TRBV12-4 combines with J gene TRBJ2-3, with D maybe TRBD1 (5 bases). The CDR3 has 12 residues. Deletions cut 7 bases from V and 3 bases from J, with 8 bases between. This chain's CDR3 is CASNQGTDTQYF. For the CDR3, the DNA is TGTGCCAGCAATCAGGGAACAGATACGCAGTATTTT.

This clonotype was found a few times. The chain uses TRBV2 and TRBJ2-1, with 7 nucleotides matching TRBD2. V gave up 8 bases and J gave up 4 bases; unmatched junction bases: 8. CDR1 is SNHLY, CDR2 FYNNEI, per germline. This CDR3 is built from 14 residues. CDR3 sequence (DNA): TGTGCCAGCGGAAGAGCGGGGCGGTACAATGAGCAGTTCTTC. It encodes CASGRAGRYNEQFF.

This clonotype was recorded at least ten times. The CDR3 region has the DNA TGCGCCAGCAGCACCGTGACAGGGTCGTTCTTCTACGAGCAGTACTTC. This gives the protein CASSTVTGSFFYEQYF. The genes are TRBV5-1 and TRBJ2-7; 7 bases are shared with TRBD1. Germline V gene sequence: CDR1 SGHRS, CDR2 YFSETQ. V trimming: 4 bases; J trimming: 3 bases; junction bases outside the gene matches: 13. CDR3 length equals 16 residues.

CDR3 region: CASSLGLAGKETQYF. CDR3 nucleotides: TGTGCCAGCAGTCTGGGACTAGCGGGGAAGGAGACCCAGTACTTC. The chain is built from TRBV12-3 or TRBV12-4 and TRBJ2-5, with 13 bases lining up with TRBD2. V dropped 5 bases and J dropped 5; count of bases not matched to a gene: 5. The length of the CDR3 is 15 residues.

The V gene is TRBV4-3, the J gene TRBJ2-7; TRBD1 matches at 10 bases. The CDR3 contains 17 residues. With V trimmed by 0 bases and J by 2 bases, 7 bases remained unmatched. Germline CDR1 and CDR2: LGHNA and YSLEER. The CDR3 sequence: CASSQDPPGTGAYEQYF. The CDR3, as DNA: TGCGCCAGCAGCCAAGATCCCCCCGGGACAGGGGCCTACGAGCAGTACTTC.

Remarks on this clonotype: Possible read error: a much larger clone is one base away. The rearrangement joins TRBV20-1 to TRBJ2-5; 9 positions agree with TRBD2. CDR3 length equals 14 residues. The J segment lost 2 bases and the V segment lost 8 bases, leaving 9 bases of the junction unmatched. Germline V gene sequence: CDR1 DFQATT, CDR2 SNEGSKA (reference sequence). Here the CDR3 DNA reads TGCAGTACTACTATAGCGGGAGTGCAAGAGACCCAGTACTTC. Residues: CSTTIAGVQETQYF.

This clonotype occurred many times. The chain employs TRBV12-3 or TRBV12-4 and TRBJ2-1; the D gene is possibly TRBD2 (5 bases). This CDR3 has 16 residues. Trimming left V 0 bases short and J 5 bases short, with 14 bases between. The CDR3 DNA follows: TGTGCCAGCAGTTTAGCGCTCATGGGAGCTGACAATGAGCAGTTCTTC. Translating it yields CASSLALMGADNEQFF.

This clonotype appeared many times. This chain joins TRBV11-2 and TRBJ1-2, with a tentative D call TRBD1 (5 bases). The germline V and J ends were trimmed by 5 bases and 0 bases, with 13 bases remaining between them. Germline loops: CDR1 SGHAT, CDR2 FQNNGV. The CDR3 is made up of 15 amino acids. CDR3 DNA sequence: TGTGCCAGCAGCCTGAATGAGGGGACTAACTATGGCTACACCTTC. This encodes CASSLNEGTNYGYTF.

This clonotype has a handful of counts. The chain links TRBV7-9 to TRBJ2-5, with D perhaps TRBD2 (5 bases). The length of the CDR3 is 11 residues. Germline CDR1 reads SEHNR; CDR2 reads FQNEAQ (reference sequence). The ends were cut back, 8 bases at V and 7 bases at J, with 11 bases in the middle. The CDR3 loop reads CASSTGSTQYF. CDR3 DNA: TGTGCCAGCTCGACGGGGTCGACCCAGTACTTC. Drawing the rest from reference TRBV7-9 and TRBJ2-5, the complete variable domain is DTGVSQNPRHKITKRGQNVTFRCDPISEHNRLYWYRQTLGQGPEFLTYFQNEAQLEKSRLLSDRFSAERPKGSFSTLEIQRTEQGDSAMYLCASSTGSTQYFGPGTRLLVL.